This is a list of T cell receptor beta chains from one sample in a study of cytomegalovirus exposure and HLA in healthy donors. Sequencing was performed with immunoSEQ multiplex PCR; in TCRdb, only in-frame clones are kept and a portion is missing. Of fewer than 250,000 clones in the sample, less than 85% were seen once. The specimen sequenced was PBMCs. These receptors came from a man aged 18 to 30 in good health and CMV-seronegative. Both conserved end residues are part of each CDR3. D genes are given only for firm matches. Clone size is stated in some rows and not others, as once, few, many or a class when expanded.

TRBJ1-2 | TRBD1 | TRBV6-5 | few | TGTGCCAGCAGTTACTTAACAGGGGACCTCGGTGGCTACACCTTC | CASSYLTGDLGGYTF
TRBJ1-5 | TRBD1 | TRBV19 | - | TGTGCCAGTACCGACAGGGGGTCAGGTAATCAGCCCCAGCATTTT | CASTDRGSGNQPQHF
TRBJ2-7 | - | TRBV27 | - | TGTGCCAGCAGTTTAGGTCTTCGTGACAGTTCACTAGAGCAGTACTTC | CASSLGLRDSSLEQYF
TRBJ2-7 | - | TRBV27 | - | TGTGCCAGCAGTTCCCCGGCTGCCGGGGGACAGTACGAGCAGTACTTC | CASSSPAAGGQYEQYF
TRBJ1-2 | - | TRBV30 | - | TGTGCCTGGAGTCTCGCGATGAGCCCCTATGGCTACACCTTC | CAWSLAMSPYGYTF
TRBJ2-1 | TRBD2 | TRBV5-1 | - | TGCGCCAGCAGCTCTGGACTAGCGAAGAATAATGAGCAGTTCTTC | CASSSGLAKNNEQFF
TRBJ2-3 | - | TRBV7-3 | - | TGTGCCAGCAGCTTAAATAGCGGAGGCGTTGGATCTGCGCAGTATTTT | CASSLNSGGVGSAQYF
TRBJ2-7 | - | TRBV30 | few | TGTGCCTGGAGGGAGCTTGATGAGCAGTACTTC | CAWRELDEQYF
TRBJ2-2 | TRBD2 | TRBV5-1 | - | TGCGCCAGCAGCAACGGGGAGCCCCGGCCGGGAGGTAACACCGGGGAGCTGTTTTTT | CASSNGEPRPGGNTGELFF
TRBJ2-4 | TRBD1 | TRBV9 | - | TGTGCCAGCACCAAGGGGACAGGGGGCAACATTCAGTACTTC | CASTKGTGGNIQYF
TRBJ2-2 | TRBD2 | TRBV6-1 | - | TGTGCCAGCAGTGCCTTAGCGGGAGGGAACACCGGGGAGCTGTTTTTT | CASSALAGGNTGELFF
TRBJ2-3 | - | TRBV6-4 | few | TGTGCCAGCAGTGAGGGGACTAGCACAGATACGCAGTATTTT | CASSEGTSTDTQYF
TRBJ2-7 | TRBD1 | TRBV5-1 | - | TGCGCCAGCTCGGGGGACAGGGAGAAAACTTACGAGCAGTACTTC | CASSGDREKTYEQYF
TRBJ2-5 | TRBD2 | TRBV5-1 | - | TGCGCCAGCAGCGGAGGGACTAGCGGGAGTGAAGAGACCCAGTACTTC | CASSGGTSGSEETQYF
TRBJ2-1 | TRBD2 | TRBV4-1 | few | TGCGCCAGCAGCCCCGGACTAGCGGGAGGGCCCCGGAAGAATGAGCAGTTCTTC | CASSPGLAGGPRKNEQFF
TRBJ2-7 | TRBD2 | TRBV5-5 | - | TGTGCCAGCAGCCGTCCTAGCGGGAAACCCTACGAGCAGTACTTC | CASSRPSGKPYEQYF
TRBJ2-7 | TRBD2 | TRBV28 | - | TGTGCCAGCAGTTCCTTGGAGCGGGGGGGCTACGAGCAGTACTTC | CASSSLERGGYEQYF
TRBJ1-4 | TRBD1 | TRBV29-1 | once | TGCAGCGTTGGAACCGGGACAGGGAATGAAAAACTGTTTTTT | CSVGTGTGNEKLFF
TRBJ2-3 | TRBD2 | TRBV10-1 | few | TGCGCCAGCAGGGCGGGAGGCCTACGAGATACGCAGTATTTT | CASRAGGLRDTQYF
TRBJ1-5 | TRBD1 | TRBV6-5 | - | TGTGCCAGCAGGGCGACAGGGGAGGTTTCTCAGCCCCAGCATTTT | CASRATGEVSQPQHF
TRBJ1-2 | - | TRBV28 | few | TGTGCCAGCAGAAAAGACGACTCGGGCTACACCTTC | CASRKDDSGYTF
TRBJ2-7 | - | TRBV9 | few | TGTGCCAGCAGCGTAGCTCCTCCCCACGAGCAGTACTTC | CASSVAPPHEQYF
TRBJ1-5 | TRBD1 | TRBV2 | - | TGTGCCAGCAGTGGGACAGGGCAACAGCCCCAGCATTTT | CASSGTGQQPQHF
TRBJ2-7 | TRBD2 | TRBV25-1 | - | TGTGCCAGCAGTGAATCGGGACTAGCGGTAACCTACGAGCAGTACTTC | CASSESGLAVTYEQYF
TRBJ2-1 | TRBD2 | TRBV6-5 | - | TGTGCCAGCAGCTCCGGGACTAGCGGGAGCCATGAGCAGTTCTTC | CASSSGTSGSHEQFF
TRBJ2-2 | - | TRBV10-1 | - | TGCGCCAGCAATCAGAACACCGGGGAGCTGTTTTTT | CASNQNTGELFF
TRBJ1-1 | TRBD1 | TRBV6-5 | once | TGTGCCAGTGCGGACAGGGGGCCGAACACTGAAGCTTTCTTT | CASADRGPNTEAFF
TRBJ2-1 | TRBD2 | TRBV28 | - | TGTGCCAGCAGTTTTTGGGCTAGCGGGAAGGATGAGCAGTTCTTC | CASSFWASGKDEQFF
TRBJ2-7 | - | TRBV28 | - | TGTGCCGGCAGTTTAGAGAGAGTTACCTACGAGCAGTACTTC | CAGSLERVTYEQYF
TRBJ1-2 | TRBD1 | TRBV28 | - | TGTGCCAGCAGGCCGGACAGGCCCTTCTATGGCTACACCTTC | CASRPDRPFYGYTF
TRBJ2-2 | - | TRBV2 | - | TGTGCCAGCAGTGATACCGGGGTAGATATCGGGGAGCTGTTTTTT | CASSDTGVDIGELFF
TRBJ1-2 | TRBD1 | TRBV6-5 | - | TGTGCCAGCAGTTTACAGGGGATGGGCTACACCTTC | CASSLQGMGYTF
TRBJ2-4 | - | TRBV7-9 | few | TGTGCCAGCAGCTTACCCCCCAGACTAGCGGGACAGGGGAACATTCAGTACTTC | CASSLPPRLAGQGNIQYF
TRBJ2-5 | - | TRBV20-1 | - | TGCAGTGCTAGAGACCGAGAGACCCAGTACTTC | CSARDRETQYF
TRBJ1-1 | TRBD1 | TRBV5-1 | few | TGCGCCAGCAAGACAGGGGGCTTGACTGAAGCTTTCTTT | CASKTGGLTEAFF
TRBJ2-2 | TRBD1 | TRBV2 | - | TGTGCCAGCATGGGGACAGGGGGACGGACCGGGGAGCTGTTTTTT | CASMGTGGRTGELFF
TRBJ2-5 | TRBD2 | TRBV6-1 | - | TGTGCCAGCAGTGTGTCACTAGCGGGACAAGAGACCCAGTACTTC | CASSVSLAGQETQYF